This T cell receptor beta chain was documented in a study of T cells expressing NK-cell markers. For each CDR3 protein, TCRdb gives one entry from its re-call of the 5' RACE reads, without DNA. This sample carries 440,000 or so distinct CDR3 sequences, with roughly 7.2% going to the ten biggest clones. The clonotype was recovered from a woman aged 18 to 75 in good health. Material: blood T cells: a sorted CD56 or NKG2C T cell subset, CD4+ or CD8+ T cells, or bulk PBMC T cells (not recorded which).

The CDR3 here is CASSYVGVWGNSPLHF. The chain combines TRBV6-2 or TRBV6-3 with TRBJ1-6. CDR3 length: 16 amino acids. From germline, CDR1 is MNHEY and CDR2 SVGEGT.